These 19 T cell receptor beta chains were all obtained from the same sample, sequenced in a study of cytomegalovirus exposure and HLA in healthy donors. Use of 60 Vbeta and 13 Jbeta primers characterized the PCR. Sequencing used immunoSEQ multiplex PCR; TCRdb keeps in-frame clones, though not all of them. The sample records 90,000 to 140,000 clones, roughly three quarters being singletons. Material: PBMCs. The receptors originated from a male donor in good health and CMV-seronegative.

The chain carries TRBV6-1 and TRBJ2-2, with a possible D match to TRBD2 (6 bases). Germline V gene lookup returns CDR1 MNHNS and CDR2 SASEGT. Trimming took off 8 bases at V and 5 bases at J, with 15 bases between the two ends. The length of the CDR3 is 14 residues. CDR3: CASVSGGTTGELFF. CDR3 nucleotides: TGTGCCAGCGTCTCGGGCGGGACTACCGGGGAGCTGTTTTTT.

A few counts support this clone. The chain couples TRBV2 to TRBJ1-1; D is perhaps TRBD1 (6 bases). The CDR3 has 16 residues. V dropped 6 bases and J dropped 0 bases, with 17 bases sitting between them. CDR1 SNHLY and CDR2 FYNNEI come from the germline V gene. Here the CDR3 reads CASRDSFLRLNTEAFF. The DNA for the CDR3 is TGTGCCAGCAGGGACAGCTTCCTGAGGCTGAACACTGAAGCTTTCTTT.

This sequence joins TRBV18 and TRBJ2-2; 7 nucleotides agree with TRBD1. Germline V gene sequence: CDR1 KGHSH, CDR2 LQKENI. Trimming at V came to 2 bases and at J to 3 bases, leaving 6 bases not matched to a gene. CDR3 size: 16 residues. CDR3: CASSPINTGDTGELFF. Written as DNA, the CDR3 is TGTGCCAGCTCACCAATTAACACAGGGGACACCGGGGAGCTGTTTTTT. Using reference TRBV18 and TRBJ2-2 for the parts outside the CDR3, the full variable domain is NAGVMQNPRHLVRRRGQEARLRCSPMKGHSHVYWYRQLPEEGLKFMVYLQKENIIDESGMPKERFSAEFPKEGPSILRIQQVVRGDSAAYFCASSPINTGDTGELFFGEGSRLTVL.

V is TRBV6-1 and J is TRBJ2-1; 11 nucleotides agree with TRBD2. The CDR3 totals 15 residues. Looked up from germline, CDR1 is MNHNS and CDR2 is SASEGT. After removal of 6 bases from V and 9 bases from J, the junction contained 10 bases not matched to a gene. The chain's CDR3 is CASSMTSGIDGEQFF. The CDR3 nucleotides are TGTGCCAGCAGCATGACTAGCGGGATCGACGGTGAGCAGTTCTTC.

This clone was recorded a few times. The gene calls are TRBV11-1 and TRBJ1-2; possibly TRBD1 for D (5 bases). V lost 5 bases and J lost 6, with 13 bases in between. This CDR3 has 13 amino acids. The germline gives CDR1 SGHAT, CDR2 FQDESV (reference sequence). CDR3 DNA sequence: TGTGCCAGCAGCCAGAGCCCAGGGCATGGCTACACCTTC. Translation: CASSQSPGHGYTF.

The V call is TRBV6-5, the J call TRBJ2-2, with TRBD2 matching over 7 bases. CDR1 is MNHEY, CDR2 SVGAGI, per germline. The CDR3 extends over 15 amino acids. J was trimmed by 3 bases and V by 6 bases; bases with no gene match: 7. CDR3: CASRLLAEDTGELFF. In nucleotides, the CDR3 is TGTGCCAGCAGGTTGCTAGCGGAAGACACCGGGGAGCTGTTTTTT.

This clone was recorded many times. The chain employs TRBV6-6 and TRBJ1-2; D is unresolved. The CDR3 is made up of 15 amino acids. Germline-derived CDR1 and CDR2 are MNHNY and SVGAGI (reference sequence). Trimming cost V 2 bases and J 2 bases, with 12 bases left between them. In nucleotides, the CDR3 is TGTGCCAGCAGTTACGAGTTCCAACCGAACTATGGCTACACCTTC. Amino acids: CASSYEFQPNYGYTF.

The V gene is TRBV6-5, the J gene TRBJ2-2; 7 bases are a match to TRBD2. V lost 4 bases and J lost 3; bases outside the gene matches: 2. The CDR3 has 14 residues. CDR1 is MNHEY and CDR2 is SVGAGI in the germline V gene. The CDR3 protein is CASSLAGHTGELFF. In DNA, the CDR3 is TGTGCCAGCAGTTTAGCGGGTCACACCGGGGAGCTGTTTTTT.

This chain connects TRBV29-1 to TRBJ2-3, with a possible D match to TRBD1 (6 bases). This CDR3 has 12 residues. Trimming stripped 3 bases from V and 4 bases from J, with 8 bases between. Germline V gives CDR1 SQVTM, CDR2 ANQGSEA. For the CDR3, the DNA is TGCAGCGTTGACAGGGGCGCAGATACGCAGTATTTT. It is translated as CSVDRGADTQYF.

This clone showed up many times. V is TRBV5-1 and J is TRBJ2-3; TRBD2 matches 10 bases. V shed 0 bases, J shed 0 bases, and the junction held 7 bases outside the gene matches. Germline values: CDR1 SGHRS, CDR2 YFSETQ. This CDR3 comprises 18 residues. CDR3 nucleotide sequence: TGCGCCAGCAGCTTGGGAGGTTCAGCGGGAGGGAGCACAGATACGCAGTATTTT. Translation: CASSLGGSAGGSTDTQYF.

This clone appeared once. The CDR3 region is CASSLGLLQTGSYNEQFF. In nucleotides, the CDR3 is TGTGCCAGCAGCTTAGGATTATTACAAACAGGCTCCTACAATGAGCAGTTCTTC. The rearrangement joins TRBV5-4 to TRBJ2-1; D may be TRBD1 (5 bases). The ends were cut back, 2 bases at V and 0 bases at J, with 18 bases in the middle. The V gene's germline CDR1 is SGHNT and CDR2 YYREEE (reference sequence). The CDR3 extends over 18 amino acids.

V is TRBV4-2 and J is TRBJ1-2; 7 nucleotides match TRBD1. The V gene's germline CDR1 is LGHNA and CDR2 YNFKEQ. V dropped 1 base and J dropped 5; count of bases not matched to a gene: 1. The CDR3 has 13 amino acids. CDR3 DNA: TGTGCCAGCAGCCAAGGACAGGGTTATGGCTACACCTTC. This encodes CASSQGQGYGYTF.

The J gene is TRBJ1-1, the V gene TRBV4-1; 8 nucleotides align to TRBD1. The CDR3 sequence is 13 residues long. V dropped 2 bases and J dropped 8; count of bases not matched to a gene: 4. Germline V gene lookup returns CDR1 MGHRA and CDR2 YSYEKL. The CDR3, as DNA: TGCGCCAGCAGCCAACAGGGGGCTTCCGAAGCTTTCTTT. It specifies CASSQQGASEAFF.

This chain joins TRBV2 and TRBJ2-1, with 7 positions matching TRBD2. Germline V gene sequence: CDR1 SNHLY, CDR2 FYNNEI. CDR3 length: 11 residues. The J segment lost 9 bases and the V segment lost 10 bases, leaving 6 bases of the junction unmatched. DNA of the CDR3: TGTGCCATCCGGGGGGAGCTTGAGCAGTTCTTC. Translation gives CAIRGELEQFF.

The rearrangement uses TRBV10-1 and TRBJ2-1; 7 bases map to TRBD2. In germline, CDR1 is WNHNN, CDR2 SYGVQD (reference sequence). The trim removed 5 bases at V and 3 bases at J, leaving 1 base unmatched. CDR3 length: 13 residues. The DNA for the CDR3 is TGCGCCAGCAGTCGGACTAGCTACAATGAGCAGTTCTTC. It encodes CASSRTSYNEQFF.

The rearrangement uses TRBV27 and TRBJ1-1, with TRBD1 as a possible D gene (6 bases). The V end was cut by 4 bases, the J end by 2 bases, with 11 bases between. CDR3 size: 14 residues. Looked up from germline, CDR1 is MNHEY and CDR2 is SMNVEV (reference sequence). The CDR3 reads CASSYRERNTEAFF. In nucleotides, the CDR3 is TGTGCCAGCAGTTACAGGGAGAGAAACACTGAAGCTTTCTTT.

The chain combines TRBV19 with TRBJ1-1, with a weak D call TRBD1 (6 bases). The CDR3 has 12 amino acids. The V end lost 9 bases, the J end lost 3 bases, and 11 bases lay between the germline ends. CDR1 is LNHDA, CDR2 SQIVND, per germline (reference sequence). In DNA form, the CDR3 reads TGTGCCAGCAGGGGTCGATACACTGAAGCTTTCTTT. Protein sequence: CASRGRYTEAFF. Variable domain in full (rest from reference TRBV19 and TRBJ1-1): DGGITQSPKYLFRKEGQNVTLSCEQNLNHDAMYWYRQDPGQGLRLIYYSQIVNDFQKGDIAEGYSVSREKKESFPLTVTSAQKNPTAFYLCASRGRYTEAFFGQGTRLTVV.

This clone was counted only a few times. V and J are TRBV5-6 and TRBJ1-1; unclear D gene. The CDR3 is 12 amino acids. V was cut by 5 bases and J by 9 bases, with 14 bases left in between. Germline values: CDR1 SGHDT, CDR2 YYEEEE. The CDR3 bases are TGTGCCAGCAGTGGTCTCGTTTCTAAAGCTTTCTTT. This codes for CASSGLVSKAFF.

DNA for the CDR3: TGTGCCAGCAGCGCCGACAGGATAGGGGGTCGGCCCCAGTACTTC. This gives the protein CASSADRIGGRPQYF. The rearrangement joins TRBV7-6 to TRBJ2-5; maybe TRBD1 (6 bases). This CDR3 has 15 residues. Germline V gene sequence: CDR1 SGHVS, CDR2 FNYEAQ. Trimming removed 5 bases at V and 9 bases at J, with 22 bases between.